The sequence of this T cell receptor beta chain was determined in a study of neoadjuvant anti-PD-1 for oral cavity cancer. At the level of the study: Nivolumab at 3 mg/kg was mostly given biweekly, three to four doses, pre-surgery. Around day 43, patients without progression received a fourth nivolumab dose before surgery. Study results and caveats: Only a few patients per response group were TCR-analyzed; validation needed.

Clones were sequenced by immunoSEQ multiplex PCR, and TCRdb holds only the in-frame ones, with some missing. The sample includes thousands of clones, 60% of them seen just once. Germline lookup yields CDR1 LNHNV and CDR2 YYDKDF (reference sequence). Trimming left V 6 bases short and J 7 bases short, with 10 bases between. This CDR3 is built from 12 residues. As regards this clone: Its target is not known.

The rearrangement joins TRBV15 to TRBJ2-1; D unresolved. Sequenced here: tumor tissue, sampled before nivolumab (anti-PD-1) treatment. The TCR was taken from a person aged 40-85 years with oral cavity squamous cell carcinoma. This CDR3 is CATSRRRNEQFF. CDR3 bases: TGTGCCACCAGTCGGAGAAGGAATGAGCAGTTCTTC.